The source of this TCR beta chain is a study of regulatory T cells in long-lasting Graves disease. Study-wide results and limits: Between persistent patients, about 2,700 public clonotypes were shared, exceeding the roughly 1,000 shared between new patients. Peripheral blood was the sole material, not thyroid tissue.

This clonotype appeared many times. As yet, its antigen is unknown. The time point was: persistent/refractory GD, antithyroid drugs over 5 years with positive TRAb. Preparation of the TCR library used RNA extracted from PBMCs. Deletions cut 6 bases from V and 1 base from J, with 15 bases between. The germline gives CDR1 SNHLY, CDR2 FYNNEI. The CDR3 has 15 residues. Construction of the TCR beta libraries employed iRepertoire HTBI primers in conjunction with Arm-PCR of CDR3 regions. TCRdb reprocessed the multiplex PCR reads via MiXCR and lists one record per CDR3 protein. The sample yields 430,000 or so distinct CDR3 sequences, over 20% seen once.

The material was peripheral blood mononuclear cells (PBMCs), obtained when the disease was refractory, from a patient treated with antithyroid drugs. This chain joins TRBV2 and TRBJ2-5, with D possibly being TRBD1 (6 bases). The source is a female donor with Graves disease. For the CDR3, the DNA is TGTGCCAGCAGGAAGGACAGCTTCCTCCAAGAGACCCAGTACTTC. Amino acids: CASRKDSFLQETQYF.